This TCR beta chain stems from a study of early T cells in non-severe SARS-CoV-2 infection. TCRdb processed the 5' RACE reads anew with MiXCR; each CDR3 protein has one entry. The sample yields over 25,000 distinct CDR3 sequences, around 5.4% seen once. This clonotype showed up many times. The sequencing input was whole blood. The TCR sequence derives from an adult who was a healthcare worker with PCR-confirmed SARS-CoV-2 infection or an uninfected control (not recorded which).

This CDR3 reads CSARAGLHWEQYF. DNA for the CDR3: TGCAGTGCTAGAGCGGGGCTCCACTGGGAGCAGTACTTC. The chain employs TRBV20-1 and TRBJ2-7; D assignment may be TRBD1 or TRBD2 (5 bases each). Trimming removed 1 base from V and 7 bases from J, with 14 bases in between. From germline, CDR1 is DFQATT and CDR2 SNEGSKA (reference sequence). CDR3 length equals 13 residues.